The TCR beta chain under discussion was sequenced for a study of cytomegalovirus exposure and HLA in healthy donors. Study outcomes and limitations: In a later analysis, HLA-associated beta chains showed higher expansion and lower generation probabilities than comparable chains. Later work found most CMV-associated TCR beta chains apparently HLA-restricted. A later analysis associated 16,951 TCR beta sequences with HLA alleles at a 0.05 false discovery rate.

The PCR used 60 Vbeta and 13 Jbeta primers. Assay used: immunoSEQ multiplex PCR; TCRdb lists only in-frame clones, some missing. The data contain 90,000 to 130,000 clones, more than 65% of them singletons. As to this clone: Its antigen is unidentified.

The germline CDR1 and CDR2 sequences are SGHRS and YFSETQ. Trimming removed 0 bases at V and 3 bases at J, with 11 bases between. This CDR3 contains 15 residues. The material sequenced was PBMCs. The clonotype originates from a young man in good health and CMV-seropositive. The V gene is TRBV5-1, the J gene TRBJ2-3; no clear D. DNA of the CDR3: TGCGCCAGCAGCTTGGAAATAGTTTGGACAGATACGCAGTATTTT. Its translation is CASSLEIVWTDTQYF.